This T cell receptor beta chain was retrieved from a study of blood T cell repertoires in COVID-19. Study context: Sites in the United States, Italy and Spain provided acute and convalescent COVID-19 samples. Nucleic acid was either cDNA or gDNA, and it came from T cells, B-cell-depleted T cells, or PBMCs.

J gave up 4 bases and V 5 bases, and 7 bases lay outside the gene matches. Germline V lookup: CDR1 SGHTA, CDR2 FQGNSA. The CDR3 has 15 residues. Authors' processing steps: Amplification of reference gene primers provided the estimated nucleated cell counts. Assay used: immunoSEQ multiplex PCR; TCRdb lists only in-frame clones, some missing. V, J and clone size are taken as reported in that table, and D and trimming were inferred from the DNA itself. The sample carries about 370,000 clones, 80% to 90% recorded once. Seattle patient enrollment occurred during active infection, with longitudinal follow-up thereafter.

The rearrangement joins TRBV7-2 to TRBJ1-4; 7 positions agree with TRBD1. This TCR was sampled from a woman aged 25 to 45 with COVID-19, enrolled during active disease. Sequencing was done on a sample of peripheral blood. The CDR3 loop reads CASSNTGTVNEKLFF. The CDR3 DNA is TGTGCCAGCAGCAATACCGGGACAGTTAATGAAAAACTGTTTTTT.